This T cell receptor (beta chain) was profiled in a study of PD-1 blockade in classical Hodgkin lymphoma. Whole-study results and caveats: Baseline diversity in complete responders resembled that of newly diagnosed patients. CD4+ TCR diversity, unlike CD8+, rose significantly by C4D1.

Time point described: cycle 4 day 1 (C4D1), after five to seven weeks of nivolumab. Each patient relapsed following autologous stem cell transplantation, and prior brentuximab vedotin exposure differed. With regard to this clone: What it binds is not known.

This table comes from immunoSEQ multiplex PCR, and its TCRdb copy is limited to in-frame clones, with some not included. The sample holds tens of thousands of clones; about nine tenths are singletons and the top ten take around 2.7%. With 1 base removed from V and 2 bases from J, the gap between germline ends came to 11 bases. This CDR3 contains 15 residues. In germline, CDR1 is MNHEY, CDR2 SMNVEV (reference sequence). The chain is built from TRBV27 and TRBJ1-1; no clear D. The starting material was peripheral blood mononuclear cells (PBMCs), obtained before the fourth cycle of nivolumab. This TCR was recovered from a human donor with classical Hodgkin lymphoma. CDR3 residues: CASSLLVAGNTEAFF. CDR3 DNA sequence: TGTGCCAGCAGTTTATTGGTCGCGGGAAACACTGAAGCTTTCTTT.